These T cell receptor beta chains were read from a single sample in a study of tumor-infiltrating lymphocytes in primary liver carcinoma. One entry per CDR3 protein, called by TCRdb with MiXCR from the multiplex PCR reads. The sample has 100,000 to 150,000 distinct CDR3 sequences, 64% seen once. Sequenced input: liver tumor tissue from sampling region 3. These receptors all come from a woman in her fifties or sixties with primary liver carcinoma and hepatitis B virus infection. CDR3s include the opening cysteine and the closing phenylalanine or tryptophan. The order of the fields is clone size, J gene, D gene, V gene, CDR3 protein, CDR3 DNA. D genes are given only for firm matches. Clone size is given for some rows only: seen once, a few or many times, or a class if the clone is expanded.

>many|TRBJ2-7|TRBD1|TRBV4-1
CASSQALTGTYEQYF
TGCGCCAGCAGCCAAGCCCTGACAGGGACCTACGAGCAGTACTTC
>few|TRBJ2-2|TRBD1|TRBV18
CASSPTTGGQNTGELFF
TGTGCCAGCTCACCGACTACAGGGGGTCAAAACACCGGGGAGCTGTTTTTT
>medium-sized|TRBJ2-3|TRBD2|TRBV11-1
CASSLRVPTSGRATDTQYF
TGTGCCAGCAGCTTAAGGGTCCCTACTAGCGGGAGAGCGACAGATACGCAGTATTTT
>.|TRBJ2-1|.|TRBV14
CASSQVGVTGLGEQCF
TGTGCCAGCAGCCAAGTGGGCGTGACTGGCCTTGGTGAGCAGTGCTTC
>.|TRBJ2-3|TRBD2|TRBV11-2
CASSSRLAGPGTQYF
TGTGCGAGCAGCTCGAGACTAGCGGGACCAGGTACGCAGTATTTT
>.|TRBJ2-5|.|TRBV7-9
CASSLGRQVIQPQETQYF
TGTGCCAGCAGCTTAGGCCGACAAGTAATCCAACCTCAAGAGACCCAGTACTTC
>.|TRBJ2-1|.|TRBV18
CASSRGNHNNEQFF
TGTGCCAGCTCACGCGGGAACCACAACAATGAGCAGTTCTTC
>.|TRBJ2-7|.|TRBV11-2
CASSLDPDHKSEQYF
TGTGCCAGCAGCTTAGACCCAGACCATAAGTCCGAACAGTACTTC
>.|TRBJ2-7|.|TRBV11-2
CASNLRLEGGYEQHF
TGTGCCAGCAACTTGAGACTAGAGGGAGGTTACGAGCAGCACTTC
>once|TRBJ2-3|TRBD2|TRBV6-5
CASGNAGATGTQYF
TGTGCCAGTGGTAATGCGGGAGCAACAGGTACGCAGTATTTT
>.|TRBJ2-7|.|TRBV29-1
CSVARHSAGEQYF
TGCAGCGTTGCGCGACACTCAGCGGGTGAGCAGTACTTC
>once|TRBJ1-1|.|TRBV29-1
CSVDGGDRSAEAFF
TGCAGCGTTGACGGGGGGGATAGGAGCGCTGAAGCTTTCTTT
>once|TRBJ2-7|TRBD2|TRBV11-2
CASTTSGRETWGEQYF
TGTGCCAGCACGACTTCTGGGCGGGAGACATGGGGGGAGCAGTACTTC
>.|TRBJ1-1|.|TRBV6-5
CASSTGTMNTEAFF
TGTGCCAGCAGCACCGGGACAATGAACACTGAAGCTTTCTTT
>many|TRBJ2-1|TRBD2|TRBV12-3/TRBV12-4
CASSPSSGTYNEQFF
TGTGCCAGCAGCCCTTCTAGCGGGACCTACAATGAGCAGTTCTTC
>many|TRBJ1-1|.|TRBV12-3/TRBV12-4
CASSFGMKTEAFF
TGTGCCAGCAGTTTCGGAATGAAGACTGAAGCTTTCTTT
>.|TRBJ2-5|TRBD2|TRBV11-2
CASSLESASGEETQYF
TGTGCCAGCAGCTTAGAATCGGCTAGCGGAGAAGAGACCCAGTACTTC
>few|TRBJ2-1|TRBD2|TRBV5-1
CASSLGASGYNEQFF
TGCGCCAGCAGCTTGGGGGCTAGCGGTTACAATGAGCAGTTCTTC
>.|TRBJ1-2|.|TRBV7-9
CASSDSTPGGNYGYTF
TGTGCCAGCAGCGACTCGACCCCCGGTGGGAACTATGGCTACACCTTC
>many|TRBJ1-5|TRBD1|TRBV12-3/TRBV12-4
CASARGTGGQPQHF
TGTGCCAGCGCGCGTGGGACAGGGGGTCAGCCCCAGCATTTT
>.|TRBJ2-1|TRBD2|TRBV11-2
CASSLLLVGGSSYDEQFF
TGTGCCAGCAGCTTATTACTAGTGGGAGGGAGCTCCTACGATGAGCAGTTCTTC
>.|TRBJ2-3|TRBD2|TRBV11-2
CASSLGGLTYTSYAQYF
TGTGCCAGCAGCTTAGGGGGACTAACGTACACGTCTTATGCGCAGTATTTT
>many|TRBJ1-2|TRBD1|TRBV12-3/TRBV12-4
CASSLPDRAALGYTF
TGTGCCAGCAGTTTACCCGACAGGGCCGCCTTAGGCTACACCTTC
>once|TRBJ2-4|.|TRBV4-2
CASSQGVAVSANNIQYF
TGTGCCAGCAGCCAAGGGGTAGCCGTCTCGGCCAATAACATTCAGTACTTC
>many|TRBJ2-6|TRBD1|TRBV28
CATMGQRSGANVLTF
TGTGCCACCATGGGACAGCGCTCTGGGGCCAACGTCCTGACTTTC
>.|TRBJ2-1|.|TRBV11-1
CASSFGTDNERSF
TGTGCCAGCAGCTTCGGCACGGATAACGAGCGGTCCTTC
>many|TRBJ2-7|.|TRBV11-2
CASSLVRYEQCF
TGTGCCAGCAGCTTAGTCCGTTACGAGCAGTGCTTC
>few|TRBJ2-5|TRBD2|TRBV7-3
CASSLGTSGTQETQYF
TGTGCCAGCAGCTTAGGGACTAGTGGGACCCAAGAGACCCAGTACTTC
>.|TRBJ2-1|TRBD1|TRBV5-6
CVSSPFRDRDNEQFF
TGTGTCAGCAGCCCCTTCAGGGACAGAGACAATGAGCAGTTCTTC
>.|TRBJ2-7|TRBD2|TRBV20-1
CTASRNSGRGEQYF
TGCACTGCCTCACGGAATAGCGGGAGGGGCGAGCAGTACTTC
>.|TRBJ1-2|.|TRBV30
CAWSETSSRGGYTF
TGTGCCTGGAGTGAAACCAGCTCGCGTGGTGGCTACACCTTC
>.|TRBJ2-5|TRBD2|TRBV28
CASTHGLAGETQYF
TGTGCCAGCACTCACGGACTAGCGGGGGAGACCCAGTACTTC
>.|TRBJ2-6|.|TRBV12-5
CANGGRGSGANVLTF
TGTGCTAATGGGGGACGGGGTTCTGGGGCCAACGTCCTGACTTTT
>.|TRBJ1-1|.|TRBV12-3/TRBV12-4
CASSFGKGRFF
TGCGCCAGCAGTTTCGGGAAGGGACGGTTCTTT
>many|TRBJ2-1|.|TRBV28
CASGGPPGYNEQFF
TGTGCCAGCGGGGGACCGCCGGGCTACAATGAGCAGTTCTTC
>few|TRBJ1-1|.|TRBV7-9
CASSIGNGGRFPEAFF
TGTGCCAGCAGCATTGGGAATGGAGGGCGGTTCCCTGAAGCTTTCTTT
>.|TRBJ2-3|TRBD1|TRBV11-3
CASSSPRTGGKYF
TGTGCCAGCAGCTCACCGAGGACAGGAGGCAAGTATTTT
>.|TRBJ2-1|TRBD2|TRBV6-1
CASSDSSGTSYNEQFF
TGTGCCAGCAGTGACTCTAGCGGGACTTCCTACAATGAGCAGTTCTTC
>.|TRBJ2-1|.|TRBV5-1
CASSLPLAQAYKEQFF
TGCGCCAGCAGCTTGCCTCTAGCGCAAGCCTACAAAGAGCAGTTCTTC
>many|TRBJ2-2|TRBD2|TRBV5-6
CASSFGLAGAGGELFF
TGTGCCAGCAGCTTCGGACTAGCGGGAGCCGGCGGGGAGCTGTTTTTT
>few|TRBJ1-5|TRBD1|TRBV7-9
CAGSPGQSPHQPQHF
TGTGCCGGCAGCCCGGGACAGTCGCCTCATCAGCCCCAGCATTTT
>.|TRBJ2-1|.|TRBV12-3/TRBV12-4
CVSSPRPRSTAYNEQFF
TGTGTCAGCAGTCCGCGCCCGAGAAGTACGGCCTACAATGAGCAGTTCTTC
>.|TRBJ2-3|.|TRBV11-1
CVSSLRQHTGESHF
TGTGTCAGCAGCTTAAGGCAACATACGGGAGAGTCTCACTTT
>many|TRBJ1-3|.|TRBV6-1
CASRVGGISGNTIYF
TGTGCCAGCAGGGTCGGTGGGATCTCTGGAAACACCATATATTTT
>.|TRBJ1-6|.|TRBV28
CASSRHGDASPLHF
TGTGCCAGCTCCAGACATGGGGATGCTTCACCCCTCCACTTT
>.|TRBJ2-3|.|TRBV11-2
CASSPNRGIWLGDTQYF
TGTGCCAGCAGCCCGAACCGCGGGATATGGTTAGGAGATACGCAGTATTTT
>few|TRBJ1-2|.|TRBV5-1
CASSLEVETPGGYTF
TGCGCCAGCAGCTTGGAAGTGGAGACCCCGGGTGGCTACACCTTC
>.|TRBJ2-3|.|TRBV29-1
CSATYSFTDRQYF
TGCAGCGCCACCTATTCCTTCACAGATAGGCAGTATTTT
>.|TRBJ1-2|TRBD1|TRBV5-4
CVSSPFDRVAGFTF
TGTGTCAGCAGCCCCTTCGACAGGGTGGCTGGCTTCACCTTC